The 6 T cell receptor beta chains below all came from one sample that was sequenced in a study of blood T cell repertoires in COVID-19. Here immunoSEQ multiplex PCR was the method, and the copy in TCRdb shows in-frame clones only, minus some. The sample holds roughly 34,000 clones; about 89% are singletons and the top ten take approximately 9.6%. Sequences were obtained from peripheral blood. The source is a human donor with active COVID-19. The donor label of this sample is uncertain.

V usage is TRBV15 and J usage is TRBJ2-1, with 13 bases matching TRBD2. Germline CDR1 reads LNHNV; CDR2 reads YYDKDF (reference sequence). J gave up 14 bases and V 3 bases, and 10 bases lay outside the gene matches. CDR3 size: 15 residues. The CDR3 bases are TGTGCCACCAGCAGGGGACTAGCGGGACCATCGGGCGAGTTCTTC. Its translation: CATSRGLAGPSGEFF.

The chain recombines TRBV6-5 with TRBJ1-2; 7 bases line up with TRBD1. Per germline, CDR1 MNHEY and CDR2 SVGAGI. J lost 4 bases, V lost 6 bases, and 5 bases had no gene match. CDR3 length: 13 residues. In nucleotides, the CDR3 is TGTGCCAGCAGCAGGGGACAGTTCTATGGCTACACCTTC. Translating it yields CASSRGQFYGYTF.

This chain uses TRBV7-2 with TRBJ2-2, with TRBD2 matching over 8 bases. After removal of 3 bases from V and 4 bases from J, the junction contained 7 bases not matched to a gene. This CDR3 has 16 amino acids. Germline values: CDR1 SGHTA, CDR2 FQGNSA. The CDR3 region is CASSFQGGGLTGELFF. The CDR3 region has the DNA TGTGCCAGCAGCTTTCAGGGCGGGGGGCTCACCGGGGAGCTGTTTTTT.

The CDR3 loop is CASSLPGGKNYGYTF. As DNA, the CDR3 is TGCGCCAGCAGCCTTCCAGGGGGTAAAAACTATGGCTACACCTTC. V gene TRBV4-1 combines with J gene TRBJ1-2; 7 nucleotides line up with TRBD1. Trimming removed 4 bases from V and 2 bases from J; junction bases left unmatched: 7. Germline CDR1 MGHRA, CDR2 YSYEKL. The CDR3 totals 15 residues.

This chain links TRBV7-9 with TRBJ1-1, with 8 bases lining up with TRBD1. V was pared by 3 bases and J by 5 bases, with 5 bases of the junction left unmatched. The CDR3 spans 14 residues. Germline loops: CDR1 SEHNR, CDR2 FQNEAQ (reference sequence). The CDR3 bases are TGTGCCAGCAGCTTCGGACAGGGAGGGACTGAAGCTTTCTTT. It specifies CASSFGQGGTEAFF.

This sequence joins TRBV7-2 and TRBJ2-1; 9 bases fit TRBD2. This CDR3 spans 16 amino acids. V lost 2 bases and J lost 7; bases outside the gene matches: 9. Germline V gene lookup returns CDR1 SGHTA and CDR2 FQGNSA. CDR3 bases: TGTGCCAGCAGCTTATCAGGGACTAGCCCCGCGAATGAGCAGTTCTTC. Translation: CASSLSGTSPANEQFF.